This T cell receptor beta chain comes out of a study of identical twins (dated by TCRdb to about 2016). Context from the whole study: TCR alpha and beta repertoires from monozygotic twins, unrelated adults of various ages and cord blood were deep-sequenced to test whether fetal clonotypes persist. Replicate twin experiments were performed at different times using different library preparation protocols to rule out contamination.

Preparation of the library involved 5' RACE. Instrument on record: Illumina HiSeq 2000. A universal primer binding site was introduced by template switching, and a unique molecular identifier was present in the final cDNA, enabling accurate counting of TCR cDNA molecules. First-strand cDNA for TCR alpha and beta chains was synthesized from specific primers in the conserved constant-segment region. To control for contamination, each cDNA library was double barcoded with a SMART-Mk sample barcode plus Illumina barcodes. TruSeq adapter sequences, together with Illumina sample barcodes, were added in two successive PCR steps. The TCR alpha and beta cDNA libraries were sequenced on the Illumina HiSeq platform using custom primers. The authors' pipeline ran thus. Raw reads were processed with MiGEC to extract unique molecular identifiers, and MiXCR was used to determine CDR3 positions. Recombination models were inferred per individual with the repgenHMM and IGoR tools using an EM algorithm. The tcR package in R was used for shared clonotype analysis, with sharing normalized by the product of cloneset sizes. Out-of-frame nonproductive sequences were analyzed to study raw recombination free of thymic and clonal selection effects. The public reads were quality trimmed at Q25 with fastp and then assembled into clones with MiXCR by TCRdb, keeping productive beta chains. Identical CDR3 proteins give one entry, which carries the most common genes and DNA. The V and J calls follow TCRdb's processing rather than the paper's. This sample holds a few hundred thousand distinct CDR3 sequences; 20% to 30% were observed only once. Around 3% of the sample is taken by the ten largest.

Every donor in the study was a healthy Caucasian. The twin cohort consisted of three pairs of female monozygotic twins, all aged roughly 18 to 29 years. CD4+ and CD8+ T cell populations were isolated with positive isolation kits from Invitrogen. Paper-wide results and their limitations: Conclusions relied on cross-sectional statistical analysis, since the same donors could not be followed over many years. Invariant T cells such as MAIT and iNKT could partly confound zero-insertion analyses, though diverse VJ usage argued against this for most clonotypes. Compared with coincidental sharing between unrelated individuals, out-of-frame TCR alpha sequences shared between twins had an excess of sequences with low generation probability. A weaker excess of twin sharing was found in beta out-of-frame sequences because the signal-to-noise ratio was lowered by fewer shared sequences. In monozygotic twins, recombination models systematically underestimated out-of-frame TCR alpha sharing, but the models matched the sharing seen between unrelated individuals. Abundant cord blood beta clonotypes carried fewer insertions; young adult naive repertoires showed a weaker similar trend, while memory repertoires showed none.

As for this clonotype: The antigen it binds to is not known. One junction end does not reproduce the germline sequence, and a read error may be involved.

These data also formed part of another study, on T cells expressing NK-cell markers. The second publication reports: Three sorted T-cell subsets (CD3+CD56+NKG2C+, CD3+CD56+NKG2C- and CD3+CD56-NKG2C+) from under ten donors had their TCR beta-chain repertoires profiled. Among the eight sequenced donors, seven were HCMV-seropositive and one was HCMV-seronegative. In several experiments an anti-gammadeltaTCR antibody was added to restrict sorting to alphabetaTCR-expressing T cells. In six donors, the dominant CD3+CD56+NKG2C+ clonotypes ranked among the top 10 CD8+ clonotypes, making up roughly 1.0-7.0% of CD8+ T cells. Those dominant clonotypes were again the most abundant among CD3+CD56-NKG2C+ cells in a handful of donors, at roughly 25-60.1%. Whether the expanded NKG2C-expressing T cell clones were specific for HCMV antigens was left unclear. All eight donors whose samples were sequenced were randomly selected healthy volunteers, three of them men and five women. A commercial ELISA kit detecting HCMV-specific IgG in serum was used to determine HCMV serostatus. MIGEC was used to demultiplex reads and group reads by UMI, and MiTCR was used to assemble and quantify clonotypes. To remove erroneous sequences, TCR cDNA sequences were retained only when supported by two or more reads. The tcR package was used for downstream repertoire analysis, and clonotypes were matched between fractions using CDR3 nucleotide sequence together with V segment. VDJmatch was used to annotate antigen specificity against VDJdb, with one amino acid substitution in CDR3 permitted.

The TCR comes from a woman in her late teens or twenties in good health. Specimen: CD4+ T cells sorted from blood.

The DNA is as follows: TGTGCTAGCAGCCTACACTCGGGGGGCCCGGGGAATGAGCAGTTCTTC. This gives the protein CASSLHSGGPGNEQFF. The chain is assembled from TRBV7-7 and TRBJ2-1, and the D gene may be TRBD2, 7 bases matching. CDR1 and CDR2, looked up from the germline V gene (reference sequence), are SSHAT and FNYEAQ. Taken from cysteine to phenylalanine, the CDR3 has 16 residues. Of the read, only the CDR3 DNA is kept; its 48 bases are in frame from base 1.